This is a list of T cell receptor beta chains from one sample in a study of blood T cell repertoires in COVID-19. TCRdb's copy holds only in-frame clones and misses some; the assay was immunoSEQ multiplex PCR. The sample lists 55,000 to 80,000 clones; around 80% were seen once. Sample: peripheral blood. These receptors were collected from a man aged 50-59 years with active COVID-19. Both conserved end residues are part of each CDR3. A D gene is named only where the DNA matches it firmly. Only some rows state a clone size, as once, few, many or a class for expanded clones.

TRBV6-5	NA	NA	TRBJ2-7	CASSYGGTSYEQYF	TGTGCCAGCAGTTACGGAGGGACTTCTTACGAGCAGTACTTC
TRBV7-9	few	NA	TRBJ2-1	CALVEEDAYNEQFF	TGTGCCCTCGTCGAGGAGGACGCATACAATGAGCAGTTCTTC
TRBV5-1	once	NA	TRBJ1-3	CASVPGPSGNTIYF	TGCGCCAGTGTGCCCGGTCCCTCGGGAAACACCATATATTTT
TRBV4-1	NA	TRBD2	TRBJ2-3	CASSRGTSGDYLTDTQYF	TGCGCCAGCAGCCGCGGGACTAGCGGGGACTATCTCACAGATACGCAGTATTTT
TRBV5-1	NA	TRBD1	TRBJ2-1	CASSSGQVNNEQFF	TGCGCCAGCAGCTCCGGACAGGTTAACAATGAGCAGTTCTTC
TRBV7-3	NA	NA	TRBJ1-1	CASSLGTGAEAFF	TGTGCCAGCAGCTTGGGGACGGGAGCTGAAGCTTTCTTT
TRBV2	NA	NA	TRBJ2-1	CASSGLVSLWYNEQFF	TGTGCCAGCAGTGGGCTAGTGAGTCTCTGGTACAATGAGCAGTTCTTC
TRBV7-2	NA	TRBD1	TRBJ1-2	CASSGQGGYGYTF	TGTGCCAGCAGCGGACAGGGGGGCTATGGCTACACCTTC
TRBV21-1	NA	NA	TRBJ1-4	CAGFPDRGPEKLFF	TGTGCCGGATTCCCGGACAGGGGGCCTGAAAAACTGTTTTTT
TRBV5-1	NA	NA	TRBJ2-5	CASSLGVGGDQETQYF	TGCGCCAGCAGCTTGGGGGTAGGAGGGGACCAAGAGACCCAGTACTTC
TRBV21-1	few	NA	TRBJ2-3	CASSKADFLAGAYTDTQYF	TGTGCCAGCAGCAAAGCCGATTTTCTAGCGGGGGCCTACACAGATACGCAGTATTTT
TRBV15	once	NA	TRBJ2-7	CATSRDQAGSEYF	TGTGCCACCAGCAGAGATCAGGCGGGTTCTGAGTACTTC
TRBV7-2	once	TRBD2	TRBJ2-1	CASSLALAVAGNEQFF	TGTGCCAGCAGCTTAGCCCTAGCGGTGGCGGGGAATGAGCAGTTCTTC
TRBV5-4	NA	NA	TRBJ2-1	CASRWGMGPQNEQFF	TGTGCCAGCAGGTGGGGCATGGGGCCACAAAATGAGCAGTTCTTC
TRBV5-1	NA	TRBD2	TRBJ2-1	CASGLAGVGNEQFF	TGCGCCAGCGGATTAGCGGGAGTGGGGAATGAGCAGTTCTTC
TRBV9	NA	NA	TRBJ2-7	CASSPPASGEQYF	TGTGCCAGCAGCCCCCCGGCCTCAGGGGAGCAGTACTTC
TRBV5-1	NA	TRBD1	TRBJ1-1	CASSSQGINTEAFF	TGCGCCAGCAGCTCACAGGGGATTAACACTGAAGCTTTCTTT
TRBV27	NA	NA	TRBJ1-4	CASSFQQHPNEKLFF	TGTGCCAGCAGTTTTCAACAGCATCCTAATGAAAAACTGTTTTTT
TRBV5-1	once	TRBD1	TRBJ1-1	CASSPSTGGPTEAFF	TGCGCCAGCAGCCCCTCGACAGGGGGCCCCACTGAAGCTTTCTTT
TRBV2	NA	NA	TRBJ2-7	CASSEGQAILISYEQYF	TGTGCCAGCAGTGAAGGACAGGCGATACTAATCTCCTACGAGCAGTACTTC
TRBV24-1	NA	TRBD1	TRBJ2-1	CATSDTTGRGPYNEQFF	TGTGCCACCAGTGACACAACTGGCAGGGGGCCTTACAATGAGCAGTTCTTC
TRBV21-1	once	NA	TRBJ2-2	CASSKKITAGVAGELFF	TGTGCCAGCAGCAAAAAAATAACGGCAGGGGTCGCCGGGGAGCTGTTTTTT
TRBV2	NA	NA	TRBJ2-5	CASSPLDGEETQYF	TGTGCCAGCAGCCCGCTAGATGGAGAAGAGACCCAGTACTTC